This TCR beta chain was sequenced for a study of cytomegalovirus exposure and HLA in healthy donors. Findings and limits, study-wide: Reportedly, TCR beta sequences accurately predicted HLA-A and HLA-B alleles in most subjects. Using a false discovery rate of 0.05, a later analysis showed that approximately 17,000 TCR beta sequences were associated with HLA alleles.

For this clone: As yet, its antigen is unknown.

The ends were cut back, 5 bases at V and 2 bases at J, with 15 bases in the middle. Germline V gives CDR1 SGHVS, CDR2 FNYEAQ. The CDR3 is 15 amino acids. PCR primers comprised 60 Vbeta and 13 Jbeta primers. Libraries were prepared by immunoSEQ multiplex PCR; TCRdb keeps only in-frame clonotypes and omits some of them. The repertoire table contains approximately 200,000 clones. Material for sequencing was PBMCs. V is TRBV7-6 and J is TRBJ1-1; D possibly corresponds to TRBD1 (5 bases). The source is a boy aged 5 to 17 in good health and CMV-seronegative. The CDR3 sequence: CASSPRITGNTEAFF. In DNA, the CDR3 is TGTGCCAGCAGCCCGAGAATAACAGGAAACACTGAAGCTTTCTTT.